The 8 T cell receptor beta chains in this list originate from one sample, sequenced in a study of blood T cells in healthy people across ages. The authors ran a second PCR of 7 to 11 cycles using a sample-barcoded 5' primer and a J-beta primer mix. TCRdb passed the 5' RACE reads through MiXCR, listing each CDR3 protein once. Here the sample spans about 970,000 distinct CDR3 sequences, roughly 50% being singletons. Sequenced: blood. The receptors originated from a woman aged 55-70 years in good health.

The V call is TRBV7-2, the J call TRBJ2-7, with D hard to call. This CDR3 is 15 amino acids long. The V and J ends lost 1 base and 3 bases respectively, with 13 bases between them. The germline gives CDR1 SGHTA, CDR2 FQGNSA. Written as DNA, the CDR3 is TGTGCCAGCAGCTTAGGTGGCATAACCATCTACGAGCAGTACTTC. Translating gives CASSLGGITIYEQYF.

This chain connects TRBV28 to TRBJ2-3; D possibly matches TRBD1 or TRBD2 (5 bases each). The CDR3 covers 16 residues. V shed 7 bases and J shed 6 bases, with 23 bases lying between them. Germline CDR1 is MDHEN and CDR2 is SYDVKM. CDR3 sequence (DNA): TGTGCCAGCACTCCCGTGGACCCCCGGGACCCGGATACGCAGTATTTT. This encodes CASTPVDPRDPDTQYF. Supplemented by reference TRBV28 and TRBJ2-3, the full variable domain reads DVKVTQSSRYLVKRTGEKVFLECVQDMDHENMFWYRQDPGLGLRLIYFSYDVKMKEKGDIPEGYSVSREKKERFSLILESASTNQTSMYLCASTPVDPRDPDTQYFGPGTRLTVL.

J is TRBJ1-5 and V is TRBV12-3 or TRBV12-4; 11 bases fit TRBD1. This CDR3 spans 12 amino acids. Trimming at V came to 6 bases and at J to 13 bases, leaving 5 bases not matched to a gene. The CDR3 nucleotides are TGTGCCAGCAGCCCAGGGACAGGGGGGCAGCATTTT. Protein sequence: CASSPGTGGQHF.

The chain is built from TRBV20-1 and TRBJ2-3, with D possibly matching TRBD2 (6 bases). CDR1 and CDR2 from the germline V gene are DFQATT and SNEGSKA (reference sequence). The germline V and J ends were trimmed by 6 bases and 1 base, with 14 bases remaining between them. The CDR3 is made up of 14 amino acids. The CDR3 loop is CSAPLAPGTDTQYF. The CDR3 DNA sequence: TGCAGTGCACCACTAGCTCCGGGCACAGATACGCAGTATTTT.

CDR3 sequence (DNA): TGCAGCGTTGAAGTCCGGGACGGATTAGAAAAACTGTTTTTT. Protein sequence: CSVEVRDGLEKLFF. The gene calls are TRBV29-1 and TRBJ1-4; perhaps TRBD1 as D (5 bases). Germline V gene data show CDR1 as SQVTM and CDR2 as ANQGSEA. The V and J ends lost 1 base and 8 bases respectively, with 14 bases between them. The CDR3 length is 14 residues.

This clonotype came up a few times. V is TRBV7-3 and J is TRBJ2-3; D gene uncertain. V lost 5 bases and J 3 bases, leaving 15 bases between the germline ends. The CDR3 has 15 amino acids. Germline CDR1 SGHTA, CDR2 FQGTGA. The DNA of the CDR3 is TGTGCCAGCAGCCCCCACTCGGTGGGGACAGATACGCAGTATTTT. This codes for CASSPHSVGTDTQYF.

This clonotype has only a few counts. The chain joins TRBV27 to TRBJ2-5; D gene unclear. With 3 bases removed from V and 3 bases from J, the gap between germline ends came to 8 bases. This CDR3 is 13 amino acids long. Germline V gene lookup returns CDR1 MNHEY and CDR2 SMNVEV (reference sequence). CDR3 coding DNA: TGTGCCAGCAGTTTCGATTGGGAAGAGACCCAGTACTTC. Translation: CASSFDWEETQYF.

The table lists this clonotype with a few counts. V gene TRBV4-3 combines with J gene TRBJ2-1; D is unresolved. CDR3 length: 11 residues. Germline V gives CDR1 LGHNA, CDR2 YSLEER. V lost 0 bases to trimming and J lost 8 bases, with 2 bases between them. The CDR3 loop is CASSQEDEQFF. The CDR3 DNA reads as TGCGCCAGCAGCCAAGAAGATGAGCAGTTCTTC.